Each of the 20 T cell receptor beta chains below was sequenced from the same sample in a study of neoadjuvant anti-PD-1 for oral cavity cancer. The repertoire was sequenced with immunoSEQ multiplex PCR; TCRdb's copy has only in-frame clones and lacks some. The sample has 75,000 to 100,000 clones, less than 85% seen once. The source was PBMCs, collected before nivolumab (anti-PD-1) treatment. Receptor source: a person between 40 and 85 years old with oral cavity squamous cell carcinoma.

This rearrangement joins TRBV10-1 to TRBJ1-1; D unclear. Looked up from germline, CDR1 is WNHNN and CDR2 is SYGVQD (reference sequence). The germline V and J ends were trimmed by 8 bases and 1 base, with 8 bases remaining between them. CDR3 size: 12 residues. CDR3 amino acids: CASSSGNTEAFF. In nucleotides, the CDR3 is TGCGCCAGCTCCTCGGGGAACACTGAAGCTTTCTTT.

V usage is TRBV5-1 and J usage is TRBJ1-2; TRBD1 matches at 8 bases. Trimming removed 2 bases from V and 4 bases from J; junction bases left unmatched: 4. Germline V gene lookup returns CDR1 SGHRS and CDR2 YFSETQ. CDR3 length: 14 amino acids. The DNA for the CDR3 is TGCGCCAGCAGCTTAGGACAGGGAGGCTATGGCTACACCTTC. Translation: CASSLGQGGYGYTF. Full variable domain (missing parts from reference TRBV5-1 and TRBJ1-2): KAGVTQTPRYLIKTRGQQVTLSCSPISGHRSVSWYQQTPGQGLQFLFEYFSETQRNKGNFPGRFSGRQFSNSRSEMNVSTLELGDSALYLCASSLGQGGYGYTFGSGTRLTVV.

This clone was counted between two and nine times. V usage is TRBV9 and J usage is TRBJ1-5; 10 nucleotides match TRBD1. CDR3 size: 16 residues. CDR1 is SGDLS, CDR2 YYNGEE, per germline. V lost 3 bases, J lost 12 bases, and 15 bases stayed unmatched. This CDR3 is CASSAAGTGDREVQHF. For the CDR3, the DNA is TGTGCCAGCAGCGCAGCCGGGACAGGGGACCGCGAGGTCCAGCATTTT.

The J gene is TRBJ2-7, the V gene TRBV5-6, with TRBD1 matching 8 bases. Per germline, CDR1 SGHDT and CDR2 YYEEEE. The CDR3 runs to 14 residues. Trimming cost V 4 bases and J 2 bases; bases outside gene matches: 5. In nucleotides, the CDR3 is TGTGCCAGCAGCCCGGGACAGGCCACCTACGAGCAGTACTTC. Translating it yields CASSPGQATYEQYF.

V gene TRBV5-4 combines with J gene TRBJ2-2, with D possibly matching TRBD2 (6 bases). Deletions cut 3 bases from V and 5 bases from J, with 17 bases between. Germline CDR1 and CDR2: SGHNT and YYREEE (reference sequence). CDR3 length: 16 residues. CDR3 in amino acids: CASSSRGSGVTGELFF. The CDR3 DNA is TGTGCCAGCAGCTCCCGGGGTAGCGGAGTTACCGGGGAGCTGTTTTTT.

The chain is built from TRBV10-1 and TRBJ2-3; 9 bases fit TRBD2. The CDR3 contains 15 residues. Germline trimming cut 3 bases from V and 7 bases from J; bases unmatched to any gene: 8. Germline CDR1 is WNHNN and CDR2 is SYGVQD (reference sequence). CDR3 in amino acids: CASSDRIAGVNTQYF. CDR3 nucleotide sequence: TGCGCCAGCAGTGACAGAATAGCGGGAGTAAATACGCAGTATTTT.

The V call is TRBV6-5, the J call TRBJ2-5; 9 nucleotides match TRBD2. The germline V gene encodes CDR1 MNHEY and CDR2 SVGAGI. The CDR3 spans 15 residues. J was trimmed by 2 bases and V by 2 bases; bases with no gene match: 3. CDR3: CASSYLAGPQETQYF. The CDR3 DNA is TGTGCCAGCAGTTACCTAGCGGGACCGCAAGAGACCCAGTACTTC.

In DNA form, the CDR3 reads TGTGCCAGCAGTTACTCGAGTACAGGCAATCAGCCCCAGCATTTT. It translates to CASSYSSTGNQPQHF. This chain joins TRBV6-5 and TRBJ1-5; no firm D call. The CDR3 sequence is 15 residues long. V was cut by 0 bases and J by 2 bases, with 8 bases left in between. Germline CDR1 reads MNHEY; CDR2 reads SVGAGI.

This chain links TRBV6-6 with TRBJ1-5, with no clear D. From germline, CDR1 is MNHNY and CDR2 SVGAGI (reference sequence). The CDR3 length is 15 residues. V dropped 2 bases and J dropped 3 bases, with 11 bases sitting between them. The chain's CDR3 is CASSYPGPNNQPQHF. The CDR3 DNA is TGTGCCAGCAGTTACCCAGGACCTAACAATCAGCCCCAGCATTTT.

The rearrangement uses TRBV19 and TRBJ2-7, with 7 bases that match TRBD1. V trimming: 6 bases; J trimming: 5 bases; junction bases outside the gene matches: 13. CDR1 and CDR2 (germline): LNHDA, SQIVND (reference sequence). The CDR3 is 15 residues long. DNA of the CDR3: TGTGCCAGTAGCTCTCCCGGACAGGCTCCCCACGAGCAGTACTTC. As protein: CASSSPGQAPHEQYF.

CDR3 nucleotide sequence: TGTGCCAGCAGCCCCTTGGGGGTGACAGGGTCCGGAAACACCATATATTTT. It codes for CASSPLGVTGSGNTIYF. This rearrangement joins TRBV7-2 to TRBJ1-3, with 7 bases matching TRBD1. V gave up 5 bases and J gave up 4 bases; unmatched junction bases: 14. CDR1 and CDR2 from the germline V gene are SGHTA and FQGNSA. The CDR3 length is 17 residues.

The chain is built from TRBV30 and TRBJ2-7; no definite D call. V was shortened by 1 base and J by 2 bases, with 6 bases between the two germline ends. Germline V gives CDR1 GTSNPN, CDR2 SVGIG (reference sequence). This CDR3 spans 12 amino acids. This CDR3 reads CAWSGQAYEQYF. The CDR3 coding sequence is TGTGCCTGGAGTGGCCAAGCCTACGAGCAGTACTTC.

V and J are TRBV11-2 and TRBJ2-1; 11 nucleotides agree with TRBD2. The CDR3 spans 17 residues. V lost 1 base, J lost 6 bases, and 8 bases stayed unmatched. Germline CDR1 reads SGHAT; CDR2 reads FQNNGV. The CDR3 DNA reads as TGTGCCAGCAGCTTAGTAAGGCTAGCGGGAGGAGGCAATGAGCAGTTCTTC. Translating it yields CASSLVRLAGGGNEQFF.

The chain recombines TRBV10-3 with TRBJ1-2, with TRBD1 matching 10 bases. Germline CDR1 reads ENHRY; CDR2 reads SYGVKD. The V gene end was trimmed by 10 bases and the J gene end by 2 bases; junction bases not matched to a gene: 7. The CDR3 contains 14 residues. CDR3 sequence (DNA): TGTGCCAGCAACACGGGACAGGGGAACTATGGCTACACCTTC. Its translation is CASNTGQGNYGYTF.

This clone has just a few counts. The chain combines TRBV4-2 with TRBJ2-4; TRBD1 aligns across 7 bases. J gave up 9 bases and V 4 bases, and 9 bases lay outside the gene matches. The CDR3 length is 14 residues. In germline, CDR1 is LGHNA, CDR2 YNFKEQ. In nucleotides, the CDR3 is TGTGCCAGCAGCCGCACAATAGGGGGCGCCATTCAGTACTTC. This translates into CASSRTIGGAIQYF.

The V gene is TRBV5-1, the J gene TRBJ2-7; possibly TRBD1 or TRBD2 for D (6 bases each). This CDR3 contains 16 residues. V was clipped by 3 bases and J by 1 base, with 17 bases between them. The germline V gene encodes CDR1 SGHRS and CDR2 YFSETQ. In nucleotides, the CDR3 is TGCGCCAGCAGCTCCCTAGTTGGGGGGCTTTCCTACGAGCAGTACTTC. Protein product: CASSSLVGGLSYEQYF.

Here the CDR3 reads CASRKEGDTGELFF. The CDR3, as DNA: TGTGCCAGCCGAAAGGAGGGGGACACCGGGGAGCTGTTTTTT. The V call is TRBV18, the J call TRBJ2-2; D might be TRBD1 or TRBD2, each matching 6 bases. Deletions cut 8 bases from V and 3 bases from J, with 13 bases between. The CDR3 is 14 amino acids. Germline-derived CDR1 and CDR2 are KGHSH and LQKENI.

The chain employs TRBV18 and TRBJ1-2; 7 bases are shared with TRBD1. The length of the CDR3 is 14 residues. V shed 5 bases, J shed 4 bases, and the junction held 7 bases outside the gene matches. The germline gives CDR1 KGHSH, CDR2 LQKENI. In DNA form, the CDR3 reads TGTGCCAGCTCATCCCTGACAGGGAGCTATGGCTACACCTTC. It translates to CASSSLTGSYGYTF.

This chain connects TRBV19 to TRBJ2-1, with a possible D match to TRBD2 (6 bases). Germline V lookup: CDR1 LNHDA, CDR2 SQIVND (reference sequence). V lost 3 bases and J 4 bases, leaving 13 bases between the germline ends. The CDR3 totals 15 residues. This chain's CDR3 is CASSIMGGTYNEQFF. Here the CDR3 DNA reads TGTGCCAGTAGTATCATGGGCGGGACGTACAATGAGCAGTTCTTC.

The chain links TRBV5-6 to TRBJ2-7, with D possibly matching TRBD2 (5 bases). V was shortened by 1 base and J by 2 bases, with 10 bases between the two germline ends. Germline CDR1 reads SGHDT; CDR2 reads YYEEEE. There are 14 residues in the CDR3. CDR3 amino acids: CASSLWEMTYEQYF. The CDR3 DNA sequence: TGTGCCAGCAGCTTGTGGGAGATGACCTACGAGCAGTACTTC. Looking up the rest from reference TRBV5-6 and TRBJ2-7 gives the full variable domain: DAGVTQSPTHLIKTRGQQVTLRCSPKSGHDTVSWYQQALGQGPQFIFQYYEEEERQRGNFPDRFSGHQFPNYSSELNVNALLLGDSALYLCASSLWEMTYEQYFGPGTRLTVT.